Presented here are 15 T cell receptor beta chains from one specimen sequenced in a study of blood T cell repertoires in COVID-19. Using immunoSEQ multiplex PCR, the repertoire was profiled, and TCRdb retains in-frame clones only, with some absent. The data contain roughly 210,000 clones, approximately 80% of them singletons. Sequences were obtained from peripheral blood. The source is a woman over 75 with COVID-19, enrolled during active disease.

The chain uses TRBV3-1 (or the pseudogene TRBV3-2) and TRBJ1-5; TRBD1 aligns across 12 bases. CDR3 length: 16 amino acids. V was pared by 3 bases and J by 3 bases, with 3 bases of the junction left unmatched. Germline CDR1 is LGHDT and CDR2 is YNNKEL (reference sequence). In DNA form, the CDR3 reads TGTGCCAGCAGCCAGGGACAGGGGGCGGTCAATCAGCCCCAGCATTTT. Amino acids: CASSQGQGAVNQPQHF.

The chain has TRBV30 and TRBJ1-5; TRBD1 might be the D (5 bases). Germline-derived CDR1 and CDR2 are GTSNPN and SVGIG (reference sequence). V gave up 3 bases and J gave up 2 bases, with 8 bases separating them. The CDR3 consists of 13 residues. The CDR3 sequence: CAWRETGNQPQHF. The CDR3 DNA follows: TGTGCCTGGAGGGAGACAGGCAATCAGCCCCAGCATTTT.

This clone has only a few counts. The chain links TRBV30 to TRBJ1-5; D is undetermined. The CDR3 length is 13 residues. Germline values: CDR1 GTSNPN, CDR2 SVGIG (reference sequence). V was clipped by 2 bases and J by 7 bases, with 12 bases between them. The DNA for the CDR3 is TGTGCCTGGAGTCGCTCTTCAGGCCAGCCCCAGCATTTT. Translated, it gives CAWSRSSGQPQHF.

A few counts support this clone. This chain connects TRBV14 to TRBJ1-6; D is perhaps TRBD1 (5 bases). Germline loops: CDR1 SGHDN, CDR2 FVKESK. V lost 4 bases and J lost 7, with 11 bases in between. This CDR3 is built from 14 residues. The CDR3 DNA follows: TGTGCCAGCAGCCCCGGGACTTTAAATTCACCCCTCCACTTT. Amino acid sequence: CASSPGTLNSPLHF.

This clone appeared a single time. This sequence joins TRBV5-4 and TRBJ1-6; 7 bases fit TRBD1. Looked up from germline, CDR1 is SGHNT and CDR2 is YYREEE (reference sequence). The length of the CDR3 is 15 residues. After removal of 4 bases from V and 7 bases from J, the junction contained 8 bases not matched to a gene. CDR3 region: CASSQFDRDNSPLHF. The DNA for the CDR3 is TGTGCCAGCAGCCAATTCGACAGGGACAATTCACCCCTCCACTTT.

The chain has TRBV2 and TRBJ1-5; TRBD1 matches 9 bases. Unmatched junction bases numbered 11, after V lost 6 bases and J lost 2 bases. CDR1 and CDR2 from the germline V gene are SNHLY and FYNNEI. The CDR3 sequence is 17 residues long. The CDR3 reads CASRPGQGIVGNQPQHF. In nucleotides, the CDR3 is TGTGCCAGCAGGCCGGGACAGGGAATAGTGGGCAATCAGCCCCAGCATTTT.

This clone was observed a few times. The chain joins TRBV6-5 to TRBJ1-4; D call uncertain. The CDR3 loop spans 14 amino acids. With 4 bases removed from V and 8 bases from J, the gap between germline ends came to 14 bases. CDR1 is MNHEY and CDR2 is SVGAGI in the germline V gene. CDR3 loop: CASSSGNPGEKLFF. The CDR3 nucleotides are TGTGCCAGCAGTTCGGGAAACCCGGGGGAAAAACTGTTTTTT.

J is TRBJ2-2 and V is TRBV5-4; D not certain. Trimming took off 4 bases at V and 4 bases at J, with 14 bases between the two ends. This CDR3 is built from 15 residues. Germline V gene lookup returns CDR1 SGHNT and CDR2 YYREEE (reference sequence). This CDR3 reads CASSTSDSRTGELFF. The CDR3 DNA is TGTGCCAGCAGCACTTCCGACTCCCGCACCGGGGAGCTGTTTTTT.

This chain links TRBV7-2 with TRBJ2-2; 7 bases match TRBD2. V lost 0 bases and J lost 0; bases outside the gene matches: 1. Per germline, CDR1 SGHTA and CDR2 FQGNSA. CDR3 length: 16 amino acids. CDR3 protein: CASSLAGLTNTGELFF. In DNA form, the CDR3 reads TGTGCCAGCAGCTTAGCGGGACTAACGAACACCGGGGAGCTGTTTTTT.

The genes are TRBV5-6 and TRBJ1-6; TRBD1 might be the D (6 bases). This CDR3 is built from 16 residues. Germline CDR1 reads SGHDT; CDR2 reads YYEEEE. V was pared by 4 bases and J by 14 bases, with 25 bases between. The CDR3 loop reads CASSLRDTGGFGALHF. In nucleotides, the CDR3 is TGTGCCAGCAGCCTGAGGGACACGGGGGGATTCGGGGCCCTCCACTTT.

This rearrangement joins TRBV9 to TRBJ2-5; 8 bases are shared with TRBD1. Unmatched junction bases numbered 3, after V lost 3 bases and J lost 5 bases. There are 13 residues in the CDR3. The germline V gene encodes CDR1 SGDLS and CDR2 YYNGEE. In DNA, the CDR3 is TGTGCCAGCAGCGGACAGGGGTGGGAGACCCAGTACTTC. The encoded protein is CASSGQGWETQYF.

The rearrangement joins TRBV5-4 to TRBJ1-1; D ambiguous. Trimming left V 0 bases short and J 3 bases short, with 6 bases between. The V gene's germline CDR1 is SGHNT and CDR2 YYREEE (reference sequence). This CDR3 has 13 amino acids. The DNA for the CDR3 is TGTGCCAGCAGCTTGGTCCAGGACACTGAAGCTTTCTTT. Protein sequence: CASSLVQDTEAFF.

This clone turned up a few times. This rearrangement joins TRBV19 to TRBJ1-4; a weak D match, TRBD1 (6 bases). Trimming stripped 7 bases from V and 8 bases from J, with 17 bases between. Germline CDR1 is LNHDA and CDR2 is SQIVND (reference sequence). The CDR3 consists of 14 residues. The CDR3: CASNENRVAEKLFF. CDR3 DNA: TGTGCCAGTAATGAGAACAGGGTAGCGGAAAAACTGTTTTTT. Full variable domain (rest looked up from reference TRBV19 and TRBJ1-4): DGGITQSPKYLFRKEGQNVTLSCEQNLNHDAMYWYRQDPGQGLRLIYYSQIVNDFQKGDIAEGYSVSREKKESFPLTVTSAQKNPTAFYLCASNENRVAEKLFFGSGTQLSVL.

The table lists this clone with a count of one. This chain links TRBV21-1 with TRBJ2-1; the table's D call, TRBD2, has no DNA check behind it. TRBV21-1 is a pseudogene. The CDR3 totals 19 residues. In nucleotides, the CDR3 is TGTGCCAGCAGCTCAGCCGGGCCTGCTGACTACCTCTCCAACAATGAGCAGTTCTTC. Its protein product is CASSSAGPADYLSNNEQFF.

This clone was seen more than once but under ten times. The gene calls are TRBV5-4 and TRBJ2-7; 7 nucleotides agree with TRBD1. V was pared by 4 bases and J by 3 bases, with 7 bases of the junction left unmatched. Germline CDR1 SGHNT, CDR2 YYREEE (reference sequence). The CDR3 is made up of 14 amino acids. The CDR3 coding sequence is TGTGCCAGCAGCACGGGACAGCCCTACTACGAGCAGTACTTC. It is translated as CASSTGQPYYEQYF.